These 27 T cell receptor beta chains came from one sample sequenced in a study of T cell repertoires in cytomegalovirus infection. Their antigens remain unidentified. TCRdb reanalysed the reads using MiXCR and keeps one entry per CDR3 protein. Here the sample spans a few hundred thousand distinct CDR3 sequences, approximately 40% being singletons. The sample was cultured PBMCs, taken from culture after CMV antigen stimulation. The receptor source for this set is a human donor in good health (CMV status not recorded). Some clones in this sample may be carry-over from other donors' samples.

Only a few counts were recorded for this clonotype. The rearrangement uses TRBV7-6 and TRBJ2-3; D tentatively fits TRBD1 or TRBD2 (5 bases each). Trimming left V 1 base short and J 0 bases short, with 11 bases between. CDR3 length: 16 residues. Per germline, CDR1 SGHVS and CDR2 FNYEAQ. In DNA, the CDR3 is TGTGCCAGCAGCTTAGGTGGGACGGCTAGCACAGATACGCAGTATTTT. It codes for CASSLGGTASTDTQYF.

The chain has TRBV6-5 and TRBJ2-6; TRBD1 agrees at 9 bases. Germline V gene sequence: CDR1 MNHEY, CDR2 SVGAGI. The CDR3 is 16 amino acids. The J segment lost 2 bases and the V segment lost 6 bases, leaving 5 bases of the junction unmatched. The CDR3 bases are TGTGCCAGCAGCGCACAGGGGGCGGCTGGGGCCAACGTCCTGACTTTC. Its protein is CASSAQGAAGANVLTF.

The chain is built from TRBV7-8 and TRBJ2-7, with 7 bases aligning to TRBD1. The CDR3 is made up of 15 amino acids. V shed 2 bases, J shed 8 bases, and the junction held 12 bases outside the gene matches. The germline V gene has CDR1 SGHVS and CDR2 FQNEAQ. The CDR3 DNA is TGTGCCAGCAGCTTAATTCTAGGGGGCTTAGGGAAGCAGTACTTC. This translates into CASSLILGGLGKQYF.

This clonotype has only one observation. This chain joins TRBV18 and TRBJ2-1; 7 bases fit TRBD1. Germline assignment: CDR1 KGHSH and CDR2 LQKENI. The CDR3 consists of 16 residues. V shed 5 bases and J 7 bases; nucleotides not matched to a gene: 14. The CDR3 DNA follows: TGTGCCAGCTCAGAAGAACAGGGGCGACTTCAAAATGAGCAGTTCTTC. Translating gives CASSEEQGRLQNEQFF.

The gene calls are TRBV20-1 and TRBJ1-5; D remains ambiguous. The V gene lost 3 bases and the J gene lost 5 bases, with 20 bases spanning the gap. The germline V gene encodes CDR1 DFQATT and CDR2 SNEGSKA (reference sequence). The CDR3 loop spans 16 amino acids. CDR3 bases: TGCAGTGCTAGTGGATTCCGGGTGGGTTGGTATCAGCCCCAGCATTTT. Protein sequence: CSASGFRVGWYQPQHF.

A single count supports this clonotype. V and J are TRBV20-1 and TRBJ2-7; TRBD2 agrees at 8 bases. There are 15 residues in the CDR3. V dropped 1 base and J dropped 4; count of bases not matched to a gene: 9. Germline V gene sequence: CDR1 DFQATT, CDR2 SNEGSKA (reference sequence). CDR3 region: CSARGLATRFYEQYF. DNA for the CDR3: TGCAGTGCTAGAGGACTAGCGACAAGATTTTACGAGCAGTACTTC.

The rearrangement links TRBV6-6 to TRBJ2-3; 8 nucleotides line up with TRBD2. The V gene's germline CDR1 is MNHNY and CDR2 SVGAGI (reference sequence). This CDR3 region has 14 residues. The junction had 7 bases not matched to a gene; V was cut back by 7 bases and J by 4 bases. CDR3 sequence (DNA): TGTGCCAGCAAAACGGGAGGGGGGGCAGATACGCAGTATTTT. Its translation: CASKTGGGADTQYF.

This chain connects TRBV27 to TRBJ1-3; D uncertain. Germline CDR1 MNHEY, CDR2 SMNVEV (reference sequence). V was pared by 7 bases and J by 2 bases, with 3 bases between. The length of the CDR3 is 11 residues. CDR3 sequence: CASKAGNTIYF. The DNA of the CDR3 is TGTGCCAGCAAGGCTGGAAACACCATATATTTT.

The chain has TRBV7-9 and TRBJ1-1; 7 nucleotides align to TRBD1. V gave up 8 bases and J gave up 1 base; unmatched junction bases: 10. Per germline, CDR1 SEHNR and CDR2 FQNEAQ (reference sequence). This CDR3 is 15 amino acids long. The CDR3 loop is CASPAGDRANTEAFF. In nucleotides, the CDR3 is TGTGCCAGCCCCGCTGGCGACAGGGCGAACACTGAAGCTTTCTTT. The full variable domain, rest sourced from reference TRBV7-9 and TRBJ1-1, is DTGVSQNPRHKITKRGQNVTFRCDPISEHNRLYWYRQTLGQGPEFLTYFQNEAQLEKSRLLSDRFSAERPKGSFSTLEIQRTEQGDSAMYLCASPAGDRANTEAFFGQGTRLTVV.

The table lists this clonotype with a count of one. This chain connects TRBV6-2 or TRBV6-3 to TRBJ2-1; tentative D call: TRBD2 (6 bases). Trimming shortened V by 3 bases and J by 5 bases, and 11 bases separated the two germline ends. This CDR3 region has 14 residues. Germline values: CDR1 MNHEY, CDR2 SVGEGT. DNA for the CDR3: TGTGCCAGCAGTTATGGGGGGTACAACAATGAGCAGTTCTTC. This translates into CASSYGGYNNEQFF.

CDR3 nucleotide sequence: TGTGCCAGCAACTTCTGGGGCACAGATACGCAGTATTTT. The encoded protein is CASNFWGTDTQYF. The genes are TRBV7-2 and TRBJ2-3; D unresolved. The ends were cut back, 7 bases at V and 1 base at J, with 9 bases in the middle. The CDR3 has 13 amino acids. CDR1 is SGHTA, CDR2 FQGNSA, per germline.

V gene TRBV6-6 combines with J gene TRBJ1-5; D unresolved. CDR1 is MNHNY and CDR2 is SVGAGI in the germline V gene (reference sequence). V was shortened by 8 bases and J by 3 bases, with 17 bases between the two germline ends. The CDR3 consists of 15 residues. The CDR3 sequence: CASEDKSIHNQPQHF. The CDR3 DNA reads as TGTGCCAGCGAAGACAAGTCAATACACAATCAGCCCCAGCATTTT.

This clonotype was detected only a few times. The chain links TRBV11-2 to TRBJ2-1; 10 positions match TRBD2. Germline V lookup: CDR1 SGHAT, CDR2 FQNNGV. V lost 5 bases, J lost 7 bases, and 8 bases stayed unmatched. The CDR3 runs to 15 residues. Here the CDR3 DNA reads TGTGCCAGCAGCCAAATGGGACTAGCGCGGAATGAGCAGTTCTTC. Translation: CASSQMGLARNEQFF. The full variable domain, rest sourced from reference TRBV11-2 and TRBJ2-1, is EAGVAQSPRYKIIEKRQSVAFWCNPISGHATLYWYQQILGQGPKLLIQFQNNGVVDDSQLPKDRFSAERLKGVDSTLKIQPAKLEDSAVYLCASSQMGLARNEQFFGPGTRLTVL.

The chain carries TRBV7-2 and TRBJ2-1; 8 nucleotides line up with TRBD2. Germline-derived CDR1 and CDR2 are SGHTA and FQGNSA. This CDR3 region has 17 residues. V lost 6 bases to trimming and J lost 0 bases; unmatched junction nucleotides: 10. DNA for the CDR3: TGTGCCAGCAGTTCTCCTAGCGGGCTCAGCTCCTACAATGAGCAGTTCTTC. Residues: CASSSPSGLSSYNEQFF. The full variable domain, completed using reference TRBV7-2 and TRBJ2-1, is GAGVSQSPSNKVTEKGKDVELRCDPISGHTALYWYRQSLGQGLEFLIYFQGNSAPDKSGLPSDRFSAERTGGSVSTLTIQRTQQEDSAVYLCASSSPSGLSSYNEQFFGPGTRLTVL.

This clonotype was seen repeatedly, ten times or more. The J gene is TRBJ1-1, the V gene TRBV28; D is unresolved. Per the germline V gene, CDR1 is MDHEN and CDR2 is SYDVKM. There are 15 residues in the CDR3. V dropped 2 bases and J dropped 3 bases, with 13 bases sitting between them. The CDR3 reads CASSLPEGTDTEAFF. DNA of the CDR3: TGTGCCAGCAGTTTACCGGAAGGAACGGACACTGAAGCTTTCTTT.

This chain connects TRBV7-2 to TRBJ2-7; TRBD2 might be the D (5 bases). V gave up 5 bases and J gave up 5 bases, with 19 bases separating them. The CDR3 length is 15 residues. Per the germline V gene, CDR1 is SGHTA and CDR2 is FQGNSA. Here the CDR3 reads CASSPRRQVLHEQYF. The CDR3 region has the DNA TGTGCCAGCAGCCCCCGGAGGCAGGTCCTCCACGAGCAGTACTTC.

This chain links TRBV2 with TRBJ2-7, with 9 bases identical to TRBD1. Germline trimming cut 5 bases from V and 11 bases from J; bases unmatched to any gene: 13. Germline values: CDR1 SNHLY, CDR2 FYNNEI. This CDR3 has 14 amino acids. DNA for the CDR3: TGTGCCAGCAGTTCCGGGACAGGGCCCTCCGTTGAGTACTTC. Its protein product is CASSSGTGPSVEYF.

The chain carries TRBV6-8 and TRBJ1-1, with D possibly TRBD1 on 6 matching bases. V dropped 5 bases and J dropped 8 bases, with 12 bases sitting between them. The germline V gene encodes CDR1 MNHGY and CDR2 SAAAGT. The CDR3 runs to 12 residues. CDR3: CASSGRGSEAFF. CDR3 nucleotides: TGTGCCAGCAGTGGCAGGGGATCGGAAGCTTTCTTT.

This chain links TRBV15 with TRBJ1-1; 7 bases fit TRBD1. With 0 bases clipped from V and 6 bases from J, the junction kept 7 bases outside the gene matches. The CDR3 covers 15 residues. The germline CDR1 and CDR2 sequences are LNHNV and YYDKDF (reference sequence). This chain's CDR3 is CATSRDKQGFAEAFF. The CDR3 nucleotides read TGTGCCACCAGCAGAGATAAACAGGGGTTCGCTGAAGCTTTCTTT.

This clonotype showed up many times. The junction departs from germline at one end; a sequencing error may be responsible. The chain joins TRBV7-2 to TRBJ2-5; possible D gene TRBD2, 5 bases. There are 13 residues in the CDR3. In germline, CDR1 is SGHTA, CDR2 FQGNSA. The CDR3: CASSSTIKDRLFF. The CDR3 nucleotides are TGTGCCAGCAGCTCTACCATTAAGGACCGACTATTCTTC.

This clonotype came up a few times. The chain's CDR3 is CASSTGLAHYEQYF. The CDR3 DNA reads TGTGCCAGCAGCACTGGACTGGCTCACTACGAGCAGTACTTC. The chain combines TRBV12-3 or TRBV12-4 with TRBJ2-7; perhaps TRBD2 as D (5 bases). The CDR3 is 14 residues long. V was trimmed by 6 bases and J by 3 bases, leaving 15 bases between them.

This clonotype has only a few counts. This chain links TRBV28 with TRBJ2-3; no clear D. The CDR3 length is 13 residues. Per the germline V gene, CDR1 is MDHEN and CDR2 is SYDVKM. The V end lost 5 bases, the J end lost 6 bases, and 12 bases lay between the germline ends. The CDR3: CASSRLRPDTQYF. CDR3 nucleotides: TGTGCCAGCAGTAGACTGAGGCCGGATACGCAGTATTTT.

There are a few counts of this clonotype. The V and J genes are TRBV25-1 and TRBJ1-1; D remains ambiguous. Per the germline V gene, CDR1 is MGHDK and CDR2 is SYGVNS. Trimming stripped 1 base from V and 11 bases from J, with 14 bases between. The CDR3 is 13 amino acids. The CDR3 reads CASSEWESTGAFF. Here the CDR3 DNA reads TGTGCCAGCAGTGAATGGGAGTCAACGGGGGCTTTCTTT.

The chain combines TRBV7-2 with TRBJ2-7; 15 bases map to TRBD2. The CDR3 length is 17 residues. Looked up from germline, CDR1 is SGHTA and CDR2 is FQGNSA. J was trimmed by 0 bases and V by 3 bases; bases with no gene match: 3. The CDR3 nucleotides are TGTGCCAGCAGCTTTGGACTAGCGGGAGGGCCCTCCTACGAGCAGTACTTC. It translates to CASSFGLAGGPSYEQYF.

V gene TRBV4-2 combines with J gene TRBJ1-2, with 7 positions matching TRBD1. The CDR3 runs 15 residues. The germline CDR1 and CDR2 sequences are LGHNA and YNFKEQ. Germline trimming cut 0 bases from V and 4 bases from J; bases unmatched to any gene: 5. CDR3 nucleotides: TGTGCCAGCAGCCAAGACAGGGGGTCCGGCTATGGCTACACCTTC. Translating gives CASSQDRGSGYGYTF.

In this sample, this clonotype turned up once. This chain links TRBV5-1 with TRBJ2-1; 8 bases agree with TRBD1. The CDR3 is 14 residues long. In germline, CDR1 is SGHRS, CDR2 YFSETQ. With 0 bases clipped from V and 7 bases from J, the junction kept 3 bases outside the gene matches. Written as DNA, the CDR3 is TGCGCCAGCAGCTTGGGACAGGGGATGAATGAGCAGTTCTTC. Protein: CASSLGQGMNEQFF.

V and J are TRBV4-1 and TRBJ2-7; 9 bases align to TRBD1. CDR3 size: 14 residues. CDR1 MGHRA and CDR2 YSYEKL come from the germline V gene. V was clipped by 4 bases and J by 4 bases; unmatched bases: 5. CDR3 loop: CASSRGTGRYEQYF. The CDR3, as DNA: TGCGCCAGCAGCCGAGGGACAGGGAGGTACGAGCAGTACTTC.